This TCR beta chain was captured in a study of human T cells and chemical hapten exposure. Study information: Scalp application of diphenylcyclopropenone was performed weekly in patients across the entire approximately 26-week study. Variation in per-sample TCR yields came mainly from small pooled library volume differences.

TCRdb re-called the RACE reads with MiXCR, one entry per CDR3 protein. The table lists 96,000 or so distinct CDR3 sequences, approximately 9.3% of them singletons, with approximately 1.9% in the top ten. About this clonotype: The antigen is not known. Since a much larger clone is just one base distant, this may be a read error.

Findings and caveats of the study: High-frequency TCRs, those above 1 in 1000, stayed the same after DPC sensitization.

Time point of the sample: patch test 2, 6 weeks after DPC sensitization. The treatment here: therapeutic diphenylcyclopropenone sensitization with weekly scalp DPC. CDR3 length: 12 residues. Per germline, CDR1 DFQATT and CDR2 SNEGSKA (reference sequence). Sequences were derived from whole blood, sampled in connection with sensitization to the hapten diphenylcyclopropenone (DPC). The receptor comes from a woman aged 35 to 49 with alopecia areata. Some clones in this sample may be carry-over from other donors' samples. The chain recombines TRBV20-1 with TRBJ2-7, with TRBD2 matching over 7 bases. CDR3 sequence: CGAGDPSYEQYF. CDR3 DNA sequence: TGCGGTGCGGGGGACCCTTCCTACGAGCAGTACTTC.